A single sample is the source of the 4 T cell receptor beta chains below, sequenced in a study of vaccination and CD4 T cells after COVID-19. The treatment is: approximately nine-day PBMC culture with coronavirus spike peptide pools or control peptides (ViraFEST assay). The Oncomine TCR Beta short-read assay sequenced DNA from cultured CD4+ T cells. TCRdb itself ran the PCR reads through MiXCR, one entry per CDR3 protein. The sample has about 7,100 distinct CDR3 sequences, approximately 66% seen once; the top ten hold 20% to 25%. The antigens of these receptors remain unknown. Source material: CD4+ T cells from blood, cultured in vitro. The source is a human donor who had recovered from COVID-19.

This clonotype was seen a few times. This sequence joins TRBV20-1 and TRBJ2-5; D is ambiguous. Trimming took off 3 bases at V and 4 bases at J, with 9 bases between the two ends. Germline CDR1 reads DFQATT; CDR2 reads SNEGSKA (reference sequence). This CDR3 comprises 12 residues. CDR3 nucleotides: TGCAGTGCTAGTACGGGTAGAGAGACCCAGTACTTC. It specifies CSASTGRETQYF.

There are a few counts of this clonotype. The chain recombines TRBV20-1 with TRBJ2-3, with 7 bases fitting TRBD1. V shed 6 bases, J shed 2 bases, and the junction held 8 bases outside the gene matches. Germline CDR1 DFQATT, CDR2 SNEGSKA (reference sequence). The CDR3 loop spans 14 amino acids. The CDR3 is CSADPGQATDTQYF. DNA for the CDR3: TGCAGTGCAGACCCTGGACAGGCCACAGATACGCAGTATTTT.

This clonotype turned up a few times. V gene TRBV4-2 combines with J gene TRBJ1-5; a possible D gene is TRBD1 (5 bases). Germline CDR1 LGHNA, CDR2 YNFKEQ. The CDR3 is made up of 17 amino acids. V lost 0 bases and J 2 bases, leaving 14 bases between the germline ends. The DNA for the CDR3 is TGTGCCAGCAGCCAAGATTGGGTCAGGGCTGGCAATCAGCCCCAGCATTTT. Translated, it gives CASSQDWVRAGNQPQHF.

The rearrangement links TRBV20-1 to TRBJ2-1; 7 bases are a match to TRBD1. The ends lost 1 base at V and 9 bases at J; junction bases unmatched: 9. Germline CDR1 DFQATT, CDR2 SNEGSKA (reference sequence). CDR3 length equals 14 residues. CDR3 DNA sequence: TGCAGTGCTAGAGTAGGGGGCGCGTCTGTTGAGCAGTTCTTC. This gives the protein CSARVGGASVEQFF.